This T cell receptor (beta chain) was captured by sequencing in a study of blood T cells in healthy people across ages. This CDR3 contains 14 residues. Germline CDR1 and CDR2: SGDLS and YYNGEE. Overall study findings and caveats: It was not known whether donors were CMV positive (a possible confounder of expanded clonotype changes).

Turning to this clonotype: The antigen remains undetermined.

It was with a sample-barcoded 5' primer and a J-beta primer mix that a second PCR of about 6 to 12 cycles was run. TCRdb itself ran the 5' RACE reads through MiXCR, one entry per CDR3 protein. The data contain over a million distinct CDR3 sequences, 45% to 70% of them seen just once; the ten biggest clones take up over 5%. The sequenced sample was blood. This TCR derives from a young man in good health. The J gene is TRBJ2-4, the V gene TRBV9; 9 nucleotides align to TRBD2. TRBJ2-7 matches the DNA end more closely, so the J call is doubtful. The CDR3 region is CASSNSGSSYEQYF. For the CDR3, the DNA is TGTGCCAGCAGCAATAGCGGGAGCTCCTACGAGCAGTACTTC.